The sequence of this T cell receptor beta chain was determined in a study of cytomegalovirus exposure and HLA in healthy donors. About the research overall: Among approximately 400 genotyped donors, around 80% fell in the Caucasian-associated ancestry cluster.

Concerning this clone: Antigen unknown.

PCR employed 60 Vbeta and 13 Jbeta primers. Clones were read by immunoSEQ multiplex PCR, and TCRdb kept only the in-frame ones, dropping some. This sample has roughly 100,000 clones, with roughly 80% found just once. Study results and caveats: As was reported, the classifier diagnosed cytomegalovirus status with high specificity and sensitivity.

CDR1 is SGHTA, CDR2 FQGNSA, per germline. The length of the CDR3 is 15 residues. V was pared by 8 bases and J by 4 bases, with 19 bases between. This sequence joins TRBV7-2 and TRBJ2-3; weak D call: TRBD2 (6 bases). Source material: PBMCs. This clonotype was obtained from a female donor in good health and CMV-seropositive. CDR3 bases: TGTGCCAGCGGCGGCGGTTTTGCGGGACCAGATACGCAGTATTTT. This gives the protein CASGGGFAGPDTQYF.